This T cell receptor beta chain came from a study of blood T cell repertoires in COVID-19. Whole-study context: The origin of the acute and convalescent COVID-19 samples was the United States, Italy and Spain. The cDNA or gDNA used as material had been derived from T cells, B-cell-depleted T cells, or PBMCs.

The junction had 6 bases not matched to a gene; V was cut back by 3 bases and J by 3 bases. The CDR3 has 14 residues. Germline V lookup: CDR1 SGHDT, CDR2 YYEEEE. Authors' data handling: Estimation of nucleated cell counts was performed using reference gene primer amplification. The table came from immunoSEQ multiplex PCR; TCRdb's copy has only in-frame clones and leaves some out. D and trimming were read from the DNA, whereas the V and J calls and clone size are those reported in that table. The table records roughly 50,000 clones, over 80% of them present only once. The sample holds a few counts of this clone.

This clonotype was sampled from a man aged 45 to 65 with acute or convalescent COVID-19. The V call is TRBV5-6, the J call TRBJ2-7; 7 nucleotides align to TRBD2. Material: peripheral blood. The CDR3 is CASSYGLGLYEQYF. CDR3 nucleotide sequence: TGTGCCAGCAGCTACGGACTAGGCCTCTACGAGCAGTACTTC.